This TCR beta chain was profiled in a study of blood T cell repertoires in COVID-19. The CDR3 is 18 amino acids. Germline CDR1 and CDR2: WNHNN and SYGVQD (reference sequence). The V gene end was trimmed by 6 bases and the J gene end by 1 base; junction bases not matched to a gene: 16. Data came from immunoSEQ multiplex PCR; TCRdb stores just in-frame clones and leaves some out. The table records roughly 180,000 clones, 87% of them present only once. Symptom resolution, clearance, or two negative PCRs marked donors in Cohort 3 as recovered. The clonotype originates from a woman aged 25-40 years who had recovered from COVID-19. Specimen: PBMCs or T cells enriched from blood (not recorded which). The chain links TRBV10-1 to TRBJ2-5; TRBD2 aligns across 8 bases. CDR3 loop: CASSRAGVWRGGQETQYF. The CDR3 bases are TGCGCCAGCAGCAGAGCGGGGGTATGGAGGGGGGGCCAAGAGACCCAGTACTTC.